The clone carrying this T cell receptor (beta chain) was seen once. This entry is derived from a study of blood T cell repertoires in COVID-19. Study context: Sites in the United States, Italy and Spain provided acute and convalescent COVID-19 samples.

Original handling: Estimated nucleated cell counts came from reference gene primer amplification. Assay used: immunoSEQ multiplex PCR; TCRdb lists only in-frame clones, some missing. For V, J and clone size, that table is used; D and trimming come from the DNA. The sample includes 200,000 to 300,000 clones, around 90% of them seen just once. The germline V gene encodes CDR1 SNHLY and CDR2 FYNNEI. The CDR3 is made up of 15 amino acids. V was trimmed by 3 bases and J by 14 bases, leaving 22 bases between them. Material: PBMCs or T cells enriched from blood (not recorded which). The rearrangement joins TRBV2 to TRBJ1-4; possibly TRBD1 for D (5 bases). The receptor comes from a man aged 50-59 years who had been exposed to COVID-19. This chain's CDR3 is CASSEWGAQSIGLFF. CDR3 in DNA: TGTGCCAGCAGTGAGTGGGGCGCCCAGTCGATAGGTCTGTTTTTT.